This T cell receptor beta chain was sequenced in a study of tumor-infiltrating lymphocytes in localized non-small cell lung cancer. As concerns this clone: Its specificity is unknown.

Assay used: immunoSEQ multiplex PCR; TCRdb lists only in-frame clones, some missing. The data contain 13,000 to 15,000 clones, 82% of them singletons. Whole-study findings and limits: No T-cell fraction difference was seen between IM1 and IM2 tumors.

Germline CDR1 and CDR2: SGHVS and FQNEAQ. The V and J ends lost 5 bases and 5 bases respectively, with 19 bases between them. This CDR3 spans 16 amino acids. The TCR originated in a human donor with non-small cell lung cancer. What was sequenced was lung tumor tissue. The chain uses TRBV7-8 and TRBJ2-4; weak D call: TRBD2 (7 bases). CDR3 bases: TGTGCCAGCAGCCTACAGGGAGGGAACTTTCAAAACATTCAGTACTTC. Its protein product is CASSLQGGNFQNIQYF.